A selection of T cell receptor beta chains follows, all from one sample in a study of identical twins. TCRdb reprocessed the 5' RACE reads via MiXCR and lists one record per CDR3 protein. The sample yields approximately 490,000 distinct CDR3 sequences, approximately 20% seen once. This sample also belongs to another study, concerning yellow fever vaccine responses in identical twins.

Sequenced material: CD4+ T cells sorted from blood. These receptor sequences come from a woman between 18 and 29 years old in good health. Both conserved end residues are part of each CDR3. D genes are given only for firm matches. Only some rows state a clone size, as once, few, many or a class for expanded clones.

D: .; V: TRBV10-3; length: 16; size: .; J: TRBJ1-4; DNA: TGTGCCATCAGTGAGTCGATGGGCCAGACGAAGGAAAAACTGTTTTTT; CDR3: CAISESMGQTKEKLFF
D: TRBD2; V: TRBV3-1; length: 19; size: many; J: TRBJ2-1; DNA: TGTGCCAGCAGCCAAGAATCCCCGGGACTAGCGGGAGCCTACAATGAGCAGTTCTTC; CDR3: CASSQESPGLAGAYNEQFF
D: .; V: TRBV12-3/TRBV12-4; length: 16; size: .; J: TRBJ1-2; DNA: TGTGCCAGCAGTCCAACGGGTCCGGACGGTCAAGGAGGCTACACCTTC; CDR3: CASSPTGPDGQGGYTF
D: TRBD2; V: TRBV3-1; length: 18; size: .; J: TRBJ2-3; DNA: TGTGCCATCTGTTTAGGGGGGACTAGCGGGAGTCTCACAGATACGCAGTATTTT; CDR3: CAICLGGTSGSLTDTQYF
D: TRBD2; V: TRBV28; length: 15; size: .; J: TRBJ2-1; DNA: TGTGCCAGCAGTTCCCTAGCGGGGATAAACAATGAGCAGTTCTTC; CDR3: CASSSLAGINNEQFF
D: TRBD2; V: TRBV20-1; length: 14; size: few; J: TRBJ2-3; DNA: TGCAGTGCTAGAATTAGCGGGAGTGAGGATACGCAGTATTTT; CDR3: CSARISGSEDTQYF
D: .; V: TRBV12-3/TRBV12-4; length: 16; size: .; J: TRBJ2-1; DNA: TGTGCCAGCAGTTCCCCGGGACTGTTATTGTACAATGAGCAGTTCTTC; CDR3: CASSSPGLLLYNEQFF
D: .; V: TRBV19; length: 11; size: few; J: TRBJ2-4; DNA: TGTGCCAGTAGTATAGAGAAGAGTCAGTACTTC; CDR3: CASSIEKSQYF
D: TRBD2; V: TRBV2; length: 16; size: .; J: TRBJ2-5; DNA: TGTGCCAGCAGTAGGGGACTAGCGGGGATACAAGAGACCCAGTACTTC; CDR3: CASSRGLAGIQETQYF
D: .; V: TRBV7-2; length: 14; size: .; J: TRBJ2-5; DNA: TGTGCCAGCACCCCCAAAGGGGGTTCAGAGACCCAGTACTTC; CDR3: CASTPKGGSETQYF
D: .; V: TRBV5-1; length: 14; size: few; J: TRBJ1-3; DNA: TGCGCCAGCAGCTTTGCGGGCAGAGGAAACACCATATATTTT; CDR3: CASSFAGRGNTIYF
D: TRBD2; V: TRBV5-1; length: 14; size: few; J: TRBJ2-7; DNA: TGCGCCAGCAATGGTGGCGGGAGCTCCTACGAGCAGTACTTC; CDR3: CASNGGGSSYEQYF
D: TRBD1; V: TRBV12-3/TRBV12-4; length: 12; size: many; J: TRBJ2-2; DNA: TGTGCCAGCAGGAGGGGGCCCGGGGAGCTGTTTTTT; CDR3: CASRRGPGELFF
D: TRBD1; V: TRBV7-6; length: 15; size: few; J: TRBJ1-1; DNA: TGTGCCAGCAGCTTAGCACAGGGGATGAACACTGAAGCTTTCTTT; CDR3: CASSLAQGMNTEAFF
D: TRBD2; V: TRBV19; length: 15; size: .; J: TRBJ2-7; DNA: TGTGCCAGTAGTATTAGGTCTAGCGGGAGCTACGAGCAGTACTTC; CDR3: CASSIRSSGSYEQYF
D: TRBD1; V: TRBV7-6; length: 16; size: few; J: TRBJ2-3; DNA: TGTGCCAGCAGGACCAACAGGGGGCGCAACCCAGATACGCAGTATTTT; CDR3: CASRTNRGRNPDTQYF
D: TRBD2; V: TRBV18; length: 15; size: .; J: TRBJ2-1; DNA: TGTGCCAGCTCACCACCAACTAGCGGACACAATGAGCAGTTCTTC; CDR3: CASSPPTSGHNEQFF
D: TRBD2; V: TRBV28; length: 16; size: few; J: TRBJ2-1; DNA: TGTGCCAGCAGTTTATCGGCTAGCGGGGGGGCCGGGGAGCAGTTCTTC; CDR3: CASSLSASGGAGEQFF
D: .; V: TRBV7-9; length: 11; size: many; J: TRBJ1-1; DNA: TGTGCCAGCAGTTTGTTGACTGAAGCTTTCTTT; CDR3: CASSLLTEAFF
D: TRBD1; V: TRBV24-1; length: 14; size: few; J: TRBJ2-7; DNA: TGTGCCACCAGTGATGCCGGGACAGCCTACGAGCAGTACTTC; CDR3: CATSDAGTAYEQYF
D: .; V: TRBV18; length: 13; size: many; J: TRBJ2-2; DNA: TGTGCCAGCTCACCGGAGTCAACCGGGGAGCTGTTTTTT; CDR3: CASSPESTGELFF
D: TRBD2; V: TRBV10-1; length: 13; size: few; J: TRBJ2-1; DNA: TGCGCCAGCAGTGAGCAGATAGCGGGTGAGCAGTTCTTC; CDR3: CASSEQIAGEQFF
D: TRBD2; V: TRBV29-1; length: 15; size: .; J: TRBJ2-1; DNA: TGCAGCGTTGTGTCGAGCGGGATGAAGGTCAATGAGCAGTTCTTC; CDR3: CSVVSSGMKVNEQFF
D: .; V: TRBV12-3/TRBV12-4; length: 13; size: few; J: TRBJ1-2; DNA: TGTGCCAGCAGTTCCAGGGAAACTGGTGGCTACACCTTC; CDR3: CASSSRETGGYTF
D: TRBD2; V: TRBV24-1; length: 17; size: .; J: TRBJ2-1; DNA: TGTGCCACCAGTGACCGGGGACTAGCGCCTCCCTACAATGAGCAGTTCTTC; CDR3: CATSDRGLAPPYNEQFF
D: TRBD1; V: TRBV12-3/TRBV12-4; length: 14; size: .; J: TRBJ1-2; DNA: TGTGCCAGCAGTTCCCGGACAGGGGTTGGTGGCTACACCTTC; CDR3: CASSSRTGVGGYTF
D: TRBD1; V: TRBV20-1; length: 14; size: few; J: TRBJ2-4; DNA: TGCAGTGCTAGGCAACAGGGGGCCAAAAACATTCAGTACTTC; CDR3: CSARQQGAKNIQYF
D: TRBD2; V: TRBV4-1; length: 18; size: .; J: TRBJ2-3; DNA: TGCGCCAGCAGCCAAGTATGGAGCGGGGGGGGCGGTTTGGATACGCAGTATTTT; CDR3: CASSQVWSGGGGLDTQYF
D: .; V: TRBV27; length: 14; size: .; J: TRBJ1-1; DNA: TGTGCCAGCACCCTGACAGGAGGCAATGCTGAAGCTTTCTTT; CDR3: CASTLTGGNAEAFF
D: TRBD1; V: TRBV5-6; length: 15; size: .; J: TRBJ2-3; DNA: TGTGCCAGCAGCTTGATGGACAGGGGAACAGATACGCAGTATTTT; CDR3: CASSLMDRGTDTQYF
D: TRBD1; V: TRBV20-1; length: 13; size: few; J: TRBJ1-1; DNA: TGCAGTGCTAGAGGAAGAACAGGGGCAAAAGCTTTCTTT; CDR3: CSARGRTGAKAFF
D: .; V: TRBV10-3; length: 15; size: .; J: TRBJ2-1; DNA: TGTGCCATCAGTGAGTCCGGGACTCGATACAATGAGCAGTTCTTC; CDR3: CAISESGTRYNEQFF
D: .; V: TRBV11-2; length: 12; size: .; J: TRBJ2-3; DNA: TGTGCCAGCAGCTTAGACCGAGATACGCAGTATTTT; CDR3: CASSLDRDTQYF
D: .; V: TRBV27; length: 16; size: .; J: TRBJ2-3; DNA: TGTGCCAGCAGTTTATACGCAGGGACCAGCACAGATACGCAGTATTTT; CDR3: CASSLYAGTSTDTQYF
D: .; V: TRBV28; length: 17; size: .; J: TRBJ2-1; DNA: TGTGCCAGCAGTTCCACTGACGCGGAAAGCTCCTACAATGAGCAGTTCTTC; CDR3: CASSSTDAESSYNEQFF
D: .; V: TRBV29-1; length: 12; size: few; J: TRBJ2-5; DNA: TGCAGCGTTGCATCGGGGGCAGAGACCCAGTACTTC; CDR3: CSVASGAETQYF
D: TRBD1; V: TRBV20-1; length: 17; size: few; J: TRBJ2-1; DNA: TGCAGTGCTAGAGATGGGGCGGGACAGGGGTCCTACAATGAGCAGTTCTTC; CDR3: CSARDGAGQGSYNEQFF
D: .; V: TRBV6-5; length: 14; size: .; J: TRBJ2-5; DNA: TGTGCCAGCAGTTCCCATACTAAACAAGAGACCCAGTACTTC; CDR3: CASSSHTKQETQYF
D: .; V: TRBV28; length: 18; size: .; J: TRBJ2-2; DNA: TGTGCCAGCAGTTTATATAGGTGGGCAGGGTCGAACACCGGGGAGCTGTTTTTT; CDR3: CASSLYRWAGSNTGELFF
D: TRBD2; V: TRBV28; length: 16; size: .; J: TRBJ2-5; DNA: TGTGCCAGCAGTTCACAGACTAGCGGGGGGAGGGAGACCCAGTACTTC; CDR3: CASSSQTSGGRETQYF
D: .; V: TRBV3-1; length: 15; size: few; J: TRBJ2-7; DNA: TGTGCCAGCAGCCAAGGCCCAGGGGCCTCCTACGAGCAGTACTTC; CDR3: CASSQGPGASYEQYF
D: TRBD1; V: TRBV11-2; length: 14; size: .; J: TRBJ2-1; DNA: TGTGCCAGCAGCCTCGGGACAGGGGTCAGTGAGCAGTTCTTC; CDR3: CASSLGTGVSEQFF
D: .; V: TRBV14; length: 13; size: .; J: TRBJ2-1; DNA: TGTGCCAGCAGCCATGCAGGGACCAATGAGCAGTTCTTC; CDR3: CASSHAGTNEQFF
D: TRBD1; V: TRBV28; length: 15; size: .; J: TRBJ2-7; DNA: TGTGCCAGCATCAGAGCCGGGACAGGGTCCCACGAGCAGTACTTC; CDR3: CASIRAGTGSHEQYF
D: TRBD1; V: TRBV5-1; length: 13; size: .; J: TRBJ1-1; DNA: TGCGCCACCAACGGACAGGGGGATGGTGAAGCTTTCTTT; CDR3: CATNGQGDGEAFF